A single sample gave rise to the 23 T cell receptor beta chains below, sequenced in a study of cytomegalovirus exposure and HLA in healthy donors. With 60 Vbeta and 13 Jbeta primers, the PCR was carried out. Profiled with immunoSEQ multiplex PCR; TCRdb holds only in-frame clones, not every one. The sample consists of some 130,000 clones, 78% of them appearing once. Material: PBMCs. The receptors come from a female donor in good health and CMV-seronegative.

This CDR3 reads CASRPPTGNTIYF. The CDR3 DNA sequence: TGTGCCAGCAGGCCCCCCACGGGGAACACCATATATTTT. This chain links TRBV28 with TRBJ1-3; D not resolved. V dropped 6 bases and J dropped 7 bases, with 13 bases sitting between them. There are 13 residues in the CDR3. CDR1 is MDHEN and CDR2 is SYDVKM in the germline V gene.

This clone occurred once. The CDR3 DNA reads TGTGCCAGCAGCTTTACCGGGGTGCAGGAAAAACTGTTTTTT. This gives the protein CASSFTGVQEKLFF. The rearrangement links TRBV7-9 to TRBJ1-4; D is uncertain. This CDR3 comprises 14 residues. V was shortened by 3 bases and J by 8 bases, with 13 bases between the two germline ends. Germline CDR1 is SEHNR and CDR2 is FQNEAQ (reference sequence).

V gene TRBV19 combines with J gene TRBJ1-5, with a weak D call TRBD1 (5 bases). The CDR3 is 15 amino acids. From germline, CDR1 is LNHDA and CDR2 SQIVND (reference sequence). V lost 6 bases and J lost 0, with 12 bases in between. The CDR3 loop is CASRFAGYSNQPQHF. Written as DNA, the CDR3 is TGTGCCAGTAGATTTGCAGGGTATAGCAATCAGCCCCAGCATTTT. Based on the CDR3 plus reference TRBV19 and TRBJ1-5, the full variable domain is DGGITQSPKYLFRKEGQNVTLSCEQNLNHDAMYWYRQDPGQGLRLIYYSQIVNDFQKGDIAEGYSVSREKKESFPLTVTSAQKNPTAFYLCASRFAGYSNQPQHFGDGTRLSIL.

This clone was recorded only once. The chain employs TRBV6-4 and TRBJ1-1; possible D gene TRBD1, 5 bases. With 2 bases removed from V and 1 base from J, the gap between germline ends came to 8 bases. Germline CDR1 MRHNA, CDR2 SNTAGT. The CDR3 is 14 amino acids. The chain's CDR3 is CASSDGGGNTEAFF. The CDR3 nucleotides are TGTGCCAGCAGTGACGGGGGGGGGAACACTGAAGCTTTCTTT.

J is TRBJ2-1 and V is TRBV28; 7 bases map to TRBD1. This CDR3 is 15 amino acids long. Germline loops: CDR1 MDHEN, CDR2 SYDVKM. Germline trimming cut 5 bases from V and 0 bases from J; bases unmatched to any gene: 4. In DNA, the CDR3 is TGTGCCAGCAGTCCGACAGGGAGCTCCTACAATGAGCAGTTCTTC. Amino acid sequence: CASSPTGSSYNEQFF. Based on the CDR3 plus reference TRBV28 and TRBJ2-1, the full variable domain is DVKVTQSSRYLVKRTGEKVFLECVQDMDHENMFWYRQDPGLGLRLIYFSYDVKMKEKGDIPEGYSVSREKKERFSLILESASTNQTSMYLCASSPTGSSYNEQFFGPGTRLTVL.

This CDR3 is CASSQGSIGSQETQYF. CDR3 coding DNA: TGTGCCAGCAGCCAAGGGAGCATAGGATCACAAGAGACCCAGTACTTC. The V call is TRBV4-2, the J call TRBJ2-5; D is unclear. Trimming pared 1 base from V and 2 bases from J, leaving 14 bases between. CDR1 is LGHNA and CDR2 is YNFKEQ in the germline V gene. This CDR3 is built from 16 residues.

CDR3 nucleotides: TGTGCCAGCAGCGATGGGACTTCTACCAACAATGAGCAGTTCTTC. It translates to CASSDGTSTNNEQFF. The chain couples TRBV7-8 to TRBJ2-1, with a weak D call TRBD2 (6 bases). The CDR3 has 15 amino acids. Deletions cut 5 bases from V and 5 bases from J, with 16 bases between. The germline gives CDR1 SGHVS, CDR2 FQNEAQ.

The V call is TRBV28, the J call TRBJ2-7; 11 bases align to TRBD1. With V trimmed by 3 bases and J by 2 bases, 6 bases remained unmatched. The germline V gene encodes CDR1 MDHEN and CDR2 SYDVKM. The CDR3 is 16 amino acids. This chain's CDR3 is CASSFTSGQGAYEQYF. In nucleotides, the CDR3 is TGTGCCAGCAGTTTTACGTCGGGACAGGGGGCCTACGAGCAGTACTTC.

CDR3 in amino acids: CAISEIGREVGADTQYF. Written as DNA, the CDR3 is TGTGCCATCAGTGAAATTGGGAGGGAAGTAGGCGCAGATACGCAGTATTTT. The V call is TRBV10-3, the J call TRBJ2-3; 7 bases map to TRBD2. Trimming at V came to 3 bases and at J to 4 bases, leaving 13 bases not matched to a gene. CDR1 is ENHRY, CDR2 SYGVKD, per germline. This CDR3 spans 17 amino acids.

This clone has only a few counts. The chain joins TRBV6-6 to TRBJ1-3; D is ambiguous. This CDR3 is built from 12 residues. CDR1 is MNHNY, CDR2 SVGAGI, per germline (reference sequence). Trimming left V 9 bases short and J 4 bases short, with 10 bases between. The CDR3, as DNA: TGTGCCAGTAACCCGGGGGGAAACACCATATATTTT. Protein product: CASNPGGNTIYF.

This clone was detected a few times. The V call is TRBV28, the J call TRBJ2-7; 7 bases line up with TRBD2. The CDR3 runs 15 residues. Germline CDR1 is MDHEN and CDR2 is SYDVKM. J lost 3 bases, V lost 3 bases, and 8 bases had no gene match. The CDR3 nucleotides are TGTGCCAGCAGTTTGGGGCGGGAGTGGAGCTACGAGCAGTACTTC. This translates into CASSLGREWSYEQYF.

The chain couples TRBV6-5 to TRBJ1-2; tentatively, D is TRBD1 (6 bases). Deletions cut 6 bases from V and 10 bases from J, with 12 bases between. The CDR3 contains 11 residues. Germline-derived CDR1 and CDR2 are MNHEY and SVGAGI. DNA for the CDR3: TGTGCCAGCAGAAGACAGGAAGTCTACACCTTC. It codes for CASRRQEVYTF.

The genes are TRBV5-1 and TRBJ2-7; 10 nucleotides line up with TRBD2. V gave up 1 base and J gave up 3 bases; unmatched junction bases: 7. The CDR3 is 16 amino acids. Germline CDR1 is SGHRS and CDR2 is YFSETQ. The DNA for the CDR3 is TGCGCCAGCAGCTTGAGCCATTCTAGCGGGAGCTACGAGCAGTACTTC. Encoded protein: CASSLSHSSGSYEQYF.

The chain employs TRBV7-6 and TRBJ2-1; TRBD2 aligns across 7 bases. CDR3 length: 15 residues. With V trimmed by 1 base and J by 4 bases, 4 bases remained unmatched. CDR1 and CDR2 (germline): SGHVS, FNYEAQ. The CDR3 region is CASSLDGRLYNEQFF. The CDR3, as DNA: TGTGCCAGCAGCTTAGACGGGAGGTTGTACAATGAGCAGTTCTTC.

The chain has TRBV27 and TRBJ2-7, with TRBD2 identical over 7 bases. Germline CDR1 and CDR2: MNHEY and SMNVEV (reference sequence). This CDR3 has 12 amino acids. Unmatched junction bases numbered 4, after V lost 4 bases and J lost 7 bases. The CDR3 here is CASSSLAAEQYF. The CDR3 DNA reads as TGTGCCAGCAGTTCCCTAGCGGCAGAGCAGTACTTC.

This clone was observed a single time. The chain has TRBV29-1 and TRBJ1-1; the match to TRBD1 covers 7 bases. The CDR3 runs 13 residues. The germline V gene encodes CDR1 SQVTM and CDR2 ANQGSEA. V lost 3 bases to trimming and J lost 7 bases; unmatched junction nucleotides: 8. In DNA, the CDR3 is TGCAGCGTTGATTACAGGGGCCGCATTGAAGCTTTCTTT. Its translation: CSVDYRGRIEAFF.

V is TRBV9 and J is TRBJ2-3; the match to TRBD2 covers 11 bases. The CDR3 consists of 15 residues. Germline V gives CDR1 SGDLS, CDR2 YYNGEE. With V trimmed by 3 bases and J by 2 bases, 2 bases remained unmatched. CDR3: CASSATSGITDTQYF. CDR3 nucleotides: TGTGCCAGCAGCGCGACTAGCGGGATCACAGATACGCAGTATTTT.

The V and J genes are TRBV19 and TRBJ2-7, with a tentative D call TRBD1 (5 bases). The CDR3 has 15 amino acids. V was clipped by 7 bases and J by 6 bases, with 22 bases between them. The germline CDR1 and CDR2 sequences are LNHDA and SQIVND (reference sequence). The CDR3 DNA reads TGTGCCAGTACCCCCCAATCTTCAGGGATCGCCGAGCAGTACTTC. Amino acid sequence: CASTPQSSGIAEQYF.

This clone was detected a few times. The V call is TRBV10-1, the J call TRBJ2-7; TRBD2 is a possible D gene (6 bases). This CDR3 is built from 14 residues. CDR1 is WNHNN and CDR2 is SYGVQD in the germline V gene (reference sequence). V dropped 0 bases and J dropped 5 bases, with 11 bases sitting between them. The CDR3 loop is CASSESASADEQYF. The DNA for the CDR3 is TGCGCCAGCAGTGAGTCGGCTAGCGCCGACGAGCAGTACTTC.

The V gene is TRBV7-6, the J gene TRBJ2-3; 13 nucleotides line up with TRBD2. With V trimmed by 3 bases and J by 4 bases, 7 bases remained unmatched. This CDR3 has 17 residues. Per the germline V gene, CDR1 is SGHVS and CDR2 is FNYEAQ. The CDR3 is CASSFLPGTSGADTQYF. The CDR3 DNA follows: TGTGCCAGCAGCTTCCTTCCCGGGACTAGCGGGGCAGATACGCAGTATTTT. Variable domain in full (rest from reference TRBV7-6 and TRBJ2-3): GAGVSQSPRYKVTKRGQDVALRCDPISGHVSLYWYRQALGQGPEFLTYFNYEAQQDKSGLPNDRFSAERPEGSISTLTIQRTEQRDSAMYRCASSFLPGTSGADTQYFGPGTRLTVL.

The chain couples TRBV28 to TRBJ2-5; 9 bases line up with TRBD1. Looked up from germline, CDR1 is MDHEN and CDR2 is SYDVKM. The CDR3 contains 14 residues. V lost 7 bases and J lost 13; bases outside the gene matches: 16. The CDR3: CASMQQGANLAWYF. The CDR3 nucleotides read TGTGCCAGCATGCAACAGGGGGCGAATCTTGCTTGGTACTTC.

V usage is TRBV28 and J usage is TRBJ1-1; 8 bases map to TRBD1. The CDR3 contains 14 residues. Germline CDR1 and CDR2: MDHEN and SYDVKM. V lost 5 bases to trimming and J lost 5 bases; unmatched junction nucleotides: 7. Here the CDR3 DNA reads TGTGCCAGCAGTGACCCAGGGGGCACGACTGAAGCTTTCTTT. Amino acids: CASSDPGGTTEAFF.

The chain employs TRBV4-1 and TRBJ1-5; maybe TRBD1 (6 bases). Per the germline V gene, CDR1 is MGHRA and CDR2 is YSYEKL. The ends were cut back, 0 bases at V and 6 bases at J, with 18 bases in the middle. The CDR3 has 17 residues. CDR3: CASSQDSGHEGGQPQHF. The CDR3 DNA reads TGCGCCAGCAGCCAAGATTCGGGACACGAAGGGGGTCAGCCCCAGCATTTT.